This T cell receptor beta chain was profiled in a study of vaccination and CD4 T cells after COVID-19. Study details: A positive SARS-CoV-2 nasal swab PCR result was recorded for each convalescent patient; nine were mild and one severe. Four females and six males made up the convalescents, with two Hispanic. For control cultures, the treatment was a CEFX pool, an HIV-1 Nef pool, or no peptide.

This clonotype was seen only a few times. Its target is not known. Scientists ran DNA taken from cultured CD4+ T cells through the Oncomine TCR Beta short-read assay for sequencing. MiXCR, run by TCRdb on the PCR reads, gives a single entry per CDR3 protein. The sample lists 20,000 to 25,000 distinct CDR3 sequences, roughly 44% occurring once. Time point defined: late sampling 161 to 241 days after vaccination in a few convalescent patients. This sample's treatment: approximately 9-day PBMC culture with coronavirus spike peptide pools or control peptides (ViraFEST assay). Negative selection enriched CD4+ T cells from cultures at around 9 days. V lost 0 bases to trimming and J lost 8 bases; unmatched junction nucleotides: 11. The CDR3 totals 16 residues. Germline V gene lookup returns CDR1 DFQATT and CDR2 SNEGSKA (reference sequence).

The chain is built from TRBV20-1 and TRBJ2-2; 8 bases align to TRBD2. The source material was CD4+ T cells from blood, cultured in vitro, sampled about 7 months after SARS-CoV-2 vaccination. This receptor was obtained from a human donor who had recovered from COVID-19. The CDR3 DNA follows: TGCAGTGCTAGAGATCCAATAGCGGGATTTGGGGGGGAGCTGTTTTTT. Translated: CSARDPIAGFGGELFF.